These 8 T cell receptor beta chains came from one sample sequenced in a study of blood T cells in healthy people across ages. A second PCR of 7 to 11 cycles used a sample-barcoded 5' primer and a J-beta primer mix. From the 5' RACE reads, TCRdb called clonotypes with MiXCR, one entry per CDR3 protein. The sample has some 760,000 distinct CDR3 sequences, 20% to 30% seen once. The same sample was also used in a study of T cells of mothers and their children.

The sequenced sample consisted of blood. The origin of the receptors is a boy between 10 and 17 years old in good health.

J is TRBJ1-6 and V is TRBV7-2; D is unclear. The V end was cut by 1 base, the J end by 7 bases, with 11 bases between. Germline V lookup: CDR1 SGHTA, CDR2 FQGNSA. The CDR3 consists of 15 residues. The CDR3 DNA reads TGTGCCAGCAGCTTAGAGAGGGTGGGCAATTCACCCCTCCACTTT. Translation: CASSLERVGNSPLHF.

In this sample, this clonotype turned up once. This chain uses TRBV29-1 with TRBJ1-2; 10 bases match TRBD1. Per the germline V gene, CDR1 is SQVTM and CDR2 is ANQGSEA. This CDR3 comprises 17 residues. The junction had 13 bases not matched to a gene; V was cut back by 1 base and J by 5 bases. CDR3 loop: CSVEVLLTGTGDYGYTF. The CDR3 DNA reads TGCAGCGTTGAAGTTCTGCTTACCGGGACAGGGGATTATGGCTACACCTTC. The full variable domain, with the rest looked up from reference TRBV29-1 and TRBJ1-2, is SAVISQKPSRDICQRGTSLTIQCQVDSQVTMMFWYRQQPGQSLTLIATANQGSEATYESGFVIDKFPISRPNLTFSTLTVSNMSPEDSSIYLCSVEVLLTGTGDYGYTFGSGTRLTVV.

This clonotype has at least ten counts. This chain uses TRBV3-1 with TRBJ2-4; D is ambiguous. Germline V lookup: CDR1 LGHDT, CDR2 YNNKEL (reference sequence). V shed 1 base and J shed 8 bases, with 18 bases lying between them. The length of the CDR3 is 16 residues. CDR3 in DNA: TGTGCCAGCAGCCAAGCTCGGTCCGCGAGTGGAGACATTCAGTACTTC. It is translated as CASSQARSASGDIQYF.

This clonotype has just a few counts. The rearrangement links TRBV10-3 to TRBJ2-5; D unclear. Trimming took off 10 bases at V and 4 bases at J, with 16 bases between the two ends. Germline loops: CDR1 ENHRY, CDR2 SYGVKD. The CDR3 sequence is 13 residues long. CDR3: CATRQGLSETQYF. The CDR3, as DNA: TGTGCCACCCGGCAAGGGCTGTCAGAGACCCAGTACTTC.

This clonotype was counted between two and nine times. This sequence joins TRBV6-5 and TRBJ2-1; a weak D match, TRBD2 (6 bases). Trimming cost V 3 bases and J 2 bases, with 14 bases left between them. This CDR3 has 16 residues. Germline CDR1 MNHEY, CDR2 SVGAGI. CDR3 nucleotide sequence: TGTGCCAGCAGTTATGAGGGAGGAAGTCCCTACAATGAGCAGTTCTTC. Encoded protein: CASSYEGGSPYNEQFF.

This clonotype was counted a few times. This rearrangement joins TRBV5-1 to TRBJ1-4, with D unresolved. The V end was cut by 0 bases, the J end by 4 bases, with 16 bases between. Looked up from germline, CDR1 is SGHRS and CDR2 is YFSETQ. The CDR3 spans 17 residues. The CDR3 loop is CASSLGRTSEGNEKLFF. Here the CDR3 DNA reads TGCGCCAGCAGCTTGGGAAGAACCTCCGAGGGTAATGAAAAACTGTTTTTT.

In its sample, this clonotype was seen a few times. The gene calls are TRBV19 and TRBJ2-2, with D perhaps TRBD1 (5 bases). Germline-derived CDR1 and CDR2 are LNHDA and SQIVND (reference sequence). This CDR3 spans 14 amino acids. The germline V and J ends were trimmed by 4 bases and 7 bases, with 13 bases remaining between them. The CDR3: CASSNPGLIGELFF. CDR3 DNA sequence: TGTGCCAGTAGTAACCCAGGGTTGATCGGGGAGCTGTTTTTT.

This clonotype appeared a few times. The chain combines TRBV7-8 with TRBJ1-5; no clear D. V lost 3 bases, J lost 0 bases, and 6 bases lay in between. The germline V gene encodes CDR1 SGHVS and CDR2 FQNEAQ. CDR3 length: 14 residues. The CDR3 DNA is TGTGCCAGCAGCTTCGCAGATAGCAATCAGCCCCAGCATTTT. Translated: CASSFADSNQPQHF.